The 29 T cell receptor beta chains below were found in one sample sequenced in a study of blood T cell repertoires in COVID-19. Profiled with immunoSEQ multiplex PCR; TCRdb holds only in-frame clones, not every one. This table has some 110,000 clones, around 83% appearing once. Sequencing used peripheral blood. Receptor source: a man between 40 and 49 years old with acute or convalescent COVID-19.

The CDR3: CSVEDMAGGRYEQYF. The DNA of the CDR3 is TGCAGCGTTGAAGATATGGCGGGAGGGCGGTACGAGCAGTACTTC. This chain links TRBV29-1 with TRBJ2-7; 9 nucleotides agree with TRBD2. Trimming at V came to 0 bases and at J to 4 bases, leaving 7 bases not matched to a gene. This CDR3 comprises 15 residues. Germline lookup yields CDR1 SQVTM and CDR2 ANQGSEA.

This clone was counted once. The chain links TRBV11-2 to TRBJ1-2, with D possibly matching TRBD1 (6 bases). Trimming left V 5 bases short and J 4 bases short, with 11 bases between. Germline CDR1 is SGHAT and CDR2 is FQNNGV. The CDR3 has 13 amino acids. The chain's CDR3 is CASSPNRVYGYTF. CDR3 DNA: TGTGCCAGCAGCCCGAACAGGGTCTATGGCTACACCTTC.

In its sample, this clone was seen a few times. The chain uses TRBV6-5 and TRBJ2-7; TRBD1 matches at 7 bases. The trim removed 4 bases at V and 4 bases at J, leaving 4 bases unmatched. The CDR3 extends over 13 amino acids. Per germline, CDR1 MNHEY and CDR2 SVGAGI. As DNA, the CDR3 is TGTGCCAGCAGTTGGGGACAGTTTTACGAGCAGTACTTC. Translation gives CASSWGQFYEQYF.

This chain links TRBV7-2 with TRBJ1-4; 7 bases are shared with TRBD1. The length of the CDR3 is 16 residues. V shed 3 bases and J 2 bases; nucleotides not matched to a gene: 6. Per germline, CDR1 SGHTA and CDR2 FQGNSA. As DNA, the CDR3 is TGTGCCAGCAGCTTCAAGGGGGCCGGGACTAATGAAAAACTGTTTTTT. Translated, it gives CASSFKGAGTNEKLFF.

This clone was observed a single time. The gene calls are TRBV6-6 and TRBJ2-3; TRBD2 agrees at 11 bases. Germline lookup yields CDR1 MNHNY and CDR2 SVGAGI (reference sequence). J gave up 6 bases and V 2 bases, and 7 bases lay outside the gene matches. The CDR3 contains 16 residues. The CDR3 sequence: CASSYRLAGFVDTQYF. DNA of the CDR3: TGTGCCAGCAGTTACCGACTAGCGGGATTTGTGGATACGCAGTATTTT.

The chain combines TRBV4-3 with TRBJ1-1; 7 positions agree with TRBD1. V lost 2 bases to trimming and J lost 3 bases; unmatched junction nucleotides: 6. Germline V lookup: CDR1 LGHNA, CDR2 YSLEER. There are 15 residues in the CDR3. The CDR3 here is CASSQSLTGDTEAFF. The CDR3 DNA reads TGCGCCAGCAGCCAATCTCTTACAGGGGACACTGAAGCTTTCTTT.

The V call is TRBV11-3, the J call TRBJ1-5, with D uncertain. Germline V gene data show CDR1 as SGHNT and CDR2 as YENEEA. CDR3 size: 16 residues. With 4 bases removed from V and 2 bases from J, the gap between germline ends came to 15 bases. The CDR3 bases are TGTGCCAGCAGCTCCGGTCCCCCCCCGGGCAATCAGCCCCAGCATTTT. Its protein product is CASSSGPPPGNQPQHF.

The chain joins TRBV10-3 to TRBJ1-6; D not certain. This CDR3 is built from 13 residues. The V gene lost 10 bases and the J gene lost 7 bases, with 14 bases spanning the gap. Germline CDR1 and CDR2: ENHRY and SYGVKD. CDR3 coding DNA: TGTGCCACCTCAGACACGGGAAATTCACCCCTCCACTTT. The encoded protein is CATSDTGNSPLHF.

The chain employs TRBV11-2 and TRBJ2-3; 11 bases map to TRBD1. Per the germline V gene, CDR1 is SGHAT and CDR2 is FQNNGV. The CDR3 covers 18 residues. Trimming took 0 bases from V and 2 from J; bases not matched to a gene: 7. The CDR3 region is CASSLDWRTGGLTDTQYF. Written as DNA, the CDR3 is TGTGCCAGCAGCTTAGATTGGAGGACAGGGGGCCTCACAGATACGCAGTATTTT.

The DNA for the CDR3 is TGTGCCAGCAGTGAAGCTAACAGGGGAAGAGAAGGCTACACCTTC. This gives the protein CASSEANRGREGYTF. The chain couples TRBV6-1 to TRBJ1-2; 7 positions agree with TRBD1. Per germline, CDR1 MNHNS and CDR2 SASEGT. The V gene end was trimmed by 0 bases and the J gene end by 8 bases; junction bases not matched to a gene: 9. This CDR3 comprises 15 residues.

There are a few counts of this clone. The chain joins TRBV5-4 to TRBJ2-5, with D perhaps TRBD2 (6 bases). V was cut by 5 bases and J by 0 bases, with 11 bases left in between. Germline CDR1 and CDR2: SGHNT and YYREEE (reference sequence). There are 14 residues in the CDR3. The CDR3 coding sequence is TGTGCCAGCAGTTCGACGGGGGACCAAGAGACCCAGTACTTC. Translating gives CASSSTGDQETQYF.

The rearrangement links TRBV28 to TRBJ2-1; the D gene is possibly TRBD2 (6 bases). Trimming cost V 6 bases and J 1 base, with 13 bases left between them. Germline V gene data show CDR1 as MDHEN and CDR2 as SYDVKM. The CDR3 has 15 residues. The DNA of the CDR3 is TGTGCCAGCAGCCTCGGGAGTGGTTCCTACAATGAGCAGTTCTTC. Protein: CASSLGSGSYNEQFF.

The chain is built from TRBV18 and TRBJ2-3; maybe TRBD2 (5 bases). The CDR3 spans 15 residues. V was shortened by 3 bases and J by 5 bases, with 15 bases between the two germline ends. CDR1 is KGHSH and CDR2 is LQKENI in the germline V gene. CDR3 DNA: TGTGCCAGCTCACCGGGCCTGCCGCGGGTAGATACGCAGTATTTT. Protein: CASSPGLPRVDTQYF. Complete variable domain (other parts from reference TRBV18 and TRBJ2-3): NAGVMQNPRHLVRRRGQEARLRCSPMKGHSHVYWYRQLPEEGLKFMVYLQKENIIDESGMPKERFSAEFPKEGPSILRIQQVVRGDSAAYFCASSPGLPRVDTQYFGPGTRLTVL.

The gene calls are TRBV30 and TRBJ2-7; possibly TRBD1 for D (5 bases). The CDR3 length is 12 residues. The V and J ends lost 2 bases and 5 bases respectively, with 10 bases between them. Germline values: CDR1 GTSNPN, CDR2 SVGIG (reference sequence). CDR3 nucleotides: TGTGCCTGGAGTCGGATAGGGGACGAGCAGTACTTC. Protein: CAWSRIGDEQYF.

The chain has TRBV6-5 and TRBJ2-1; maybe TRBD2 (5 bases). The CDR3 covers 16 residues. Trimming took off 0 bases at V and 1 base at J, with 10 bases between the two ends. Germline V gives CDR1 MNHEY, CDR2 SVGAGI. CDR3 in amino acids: CASSYSSDWSYNEQFF. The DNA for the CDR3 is TGTGCCAGCAGTTACTCATCGGACTGGTCCTACAATGAGCAGTTCTTC.

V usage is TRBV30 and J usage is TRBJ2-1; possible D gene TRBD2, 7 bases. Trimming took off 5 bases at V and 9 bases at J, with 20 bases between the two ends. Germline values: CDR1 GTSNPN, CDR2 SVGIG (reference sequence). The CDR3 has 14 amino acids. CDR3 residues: CAWEKALGGREQFF. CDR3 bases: TGTGCCTGGGAGAAAGCCTTGGGGGGGCGTGAGCAGTTCTTC.

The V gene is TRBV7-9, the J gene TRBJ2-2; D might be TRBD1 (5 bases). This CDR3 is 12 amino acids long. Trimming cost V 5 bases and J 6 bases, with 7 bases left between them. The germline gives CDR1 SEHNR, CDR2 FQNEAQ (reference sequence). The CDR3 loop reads CASSVGPGELFF. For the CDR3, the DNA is TGTGCCAGCAGCGTGGGGCCCGGGGAGCTGTTTTTT.

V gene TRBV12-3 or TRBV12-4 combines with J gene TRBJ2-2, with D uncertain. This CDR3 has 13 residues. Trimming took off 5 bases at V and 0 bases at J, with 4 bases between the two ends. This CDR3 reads CASSPSNTGELFF. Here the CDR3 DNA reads TGTGCCAGCAGTCCATCGAACACCGGGGAGCTGTTTTTT.

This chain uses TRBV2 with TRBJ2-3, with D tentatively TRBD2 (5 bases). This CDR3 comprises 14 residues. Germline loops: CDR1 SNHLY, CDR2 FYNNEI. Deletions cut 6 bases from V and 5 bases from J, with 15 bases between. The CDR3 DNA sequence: TGTGCCAGCAGCGACCGTAGCGTGGGAGATACGCAGTATTTT. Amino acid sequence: CASSDRSVGDTQYF. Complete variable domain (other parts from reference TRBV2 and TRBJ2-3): EPEVTQTPSHQVTQMGQEVILRCVPISNHLYFYWYRQILGQKVEFLVSFYNNEISEKSEIFDDQFSVERPDGSNFTLKIRSTKLEDSAMYFCASSDRSVGDTQYFGPGTRLTVL.

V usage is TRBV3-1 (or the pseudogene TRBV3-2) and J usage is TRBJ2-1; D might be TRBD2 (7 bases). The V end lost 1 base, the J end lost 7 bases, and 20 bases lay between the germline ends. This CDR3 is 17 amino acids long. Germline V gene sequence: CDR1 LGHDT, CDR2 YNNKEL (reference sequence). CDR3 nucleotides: TGTGCCAGCAGCCAAGCCGGAGGTGGAGGGGGGGGAAATGAGCAGTTCTTC. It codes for CASSQAGGGGGGNEQFF.

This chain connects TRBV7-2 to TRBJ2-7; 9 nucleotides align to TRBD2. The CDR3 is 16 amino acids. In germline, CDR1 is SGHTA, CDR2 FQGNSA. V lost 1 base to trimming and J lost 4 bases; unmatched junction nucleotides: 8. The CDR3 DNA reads TGTGCCAGCAGCTTAGGAGTGGGTAGCGGGGGATACGAGCAGTACTTC. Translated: CASSLGVGSGGYEQYF.

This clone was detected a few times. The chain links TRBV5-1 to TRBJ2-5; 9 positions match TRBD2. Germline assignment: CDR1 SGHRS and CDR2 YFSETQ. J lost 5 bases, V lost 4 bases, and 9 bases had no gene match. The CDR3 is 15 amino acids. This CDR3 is CASSNGYGLAETQYF. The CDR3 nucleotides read TGCGCCAGCAGCAACGGATACGGACTAGCGGAGACCCAGTACTTC.

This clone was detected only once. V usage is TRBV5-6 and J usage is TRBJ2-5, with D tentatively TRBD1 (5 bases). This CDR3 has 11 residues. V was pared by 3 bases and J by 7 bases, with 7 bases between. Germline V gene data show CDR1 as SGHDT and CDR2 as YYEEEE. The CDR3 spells CASSWQGTQYF. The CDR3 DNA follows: TGTGCCAGCAGCTGGCAGGGGACCCAGTACTTC.

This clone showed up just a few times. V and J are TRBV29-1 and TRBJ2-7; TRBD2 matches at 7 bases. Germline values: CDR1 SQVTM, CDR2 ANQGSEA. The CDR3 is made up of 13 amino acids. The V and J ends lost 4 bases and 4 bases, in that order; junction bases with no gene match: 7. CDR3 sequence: CSVAGGSRYEQYF. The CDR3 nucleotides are TGCAGCGTTGCGGGGGGAAGCAGATACGAGCAGTACTTC.

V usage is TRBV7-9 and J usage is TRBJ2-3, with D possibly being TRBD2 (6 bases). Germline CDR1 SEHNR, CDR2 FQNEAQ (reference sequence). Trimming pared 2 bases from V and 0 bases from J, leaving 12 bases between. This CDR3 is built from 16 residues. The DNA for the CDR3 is TGTGCCAGCAGCTTAACGGGGAGGTTGAGCACAGATACGCAGTATTTT. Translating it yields CASSLTGRLSTDTQYF. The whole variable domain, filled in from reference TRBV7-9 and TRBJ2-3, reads DTGVSQNPRHKITKRGQNVTFRCDPISEHNRLYWYRQTLGQGPEFLTYFQNEAQLEKSRLLSDRFSAERPKGSFSTLEIQRTEQGDSAMYLCASSLTGRLSTDTQYFGPGTRLTVL.

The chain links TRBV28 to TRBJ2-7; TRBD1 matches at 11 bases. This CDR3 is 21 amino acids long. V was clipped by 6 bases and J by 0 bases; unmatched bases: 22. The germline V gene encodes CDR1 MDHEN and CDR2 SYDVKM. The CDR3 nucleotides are TGTGCCAGCAGCCCGATCGGTTTTGGGACAGGGGGTTACGGGGCCTCCTACGAGCAGTACTTC. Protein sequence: CASSPIGFGTGGYGASYEQYF. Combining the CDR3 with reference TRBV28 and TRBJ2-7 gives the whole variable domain DVKVTQSSRYLVKRTGEKVFLECVQDMDHENMFWYRQDPGLGLRLIYFSYDVKMKEKGDIPEGYSVSREKKERFSLILESASTNQTSMYLCASSPIGFGTGGYGASYEQYFGPGTRLTVT.

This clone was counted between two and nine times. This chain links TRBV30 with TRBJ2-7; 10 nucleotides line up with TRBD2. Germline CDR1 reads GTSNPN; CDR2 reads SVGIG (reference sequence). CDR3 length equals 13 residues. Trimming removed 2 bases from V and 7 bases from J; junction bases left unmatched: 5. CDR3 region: CAWSLAGVGEQYF. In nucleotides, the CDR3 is TGTGCCTGGAGTCTAGCGGGAGTGGGTGAGCAGTACTTC.

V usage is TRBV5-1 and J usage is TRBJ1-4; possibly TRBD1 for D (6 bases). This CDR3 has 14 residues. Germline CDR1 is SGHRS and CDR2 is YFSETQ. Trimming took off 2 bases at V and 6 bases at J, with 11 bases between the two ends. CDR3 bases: TGCGCCAGCAGCTTACAGGGCTTGGATGAAAAACTGTTTTTT. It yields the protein CASSLQGLDEKLFF.

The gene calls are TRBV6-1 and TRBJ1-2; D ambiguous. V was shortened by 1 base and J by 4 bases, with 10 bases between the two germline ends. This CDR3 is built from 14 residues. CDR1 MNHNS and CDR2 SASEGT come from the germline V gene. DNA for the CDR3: TGTGCCAGCAGTGAAGTCAGACGGAGCTATGGCTACACCTTC. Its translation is CASSEVRRSYGYTF.